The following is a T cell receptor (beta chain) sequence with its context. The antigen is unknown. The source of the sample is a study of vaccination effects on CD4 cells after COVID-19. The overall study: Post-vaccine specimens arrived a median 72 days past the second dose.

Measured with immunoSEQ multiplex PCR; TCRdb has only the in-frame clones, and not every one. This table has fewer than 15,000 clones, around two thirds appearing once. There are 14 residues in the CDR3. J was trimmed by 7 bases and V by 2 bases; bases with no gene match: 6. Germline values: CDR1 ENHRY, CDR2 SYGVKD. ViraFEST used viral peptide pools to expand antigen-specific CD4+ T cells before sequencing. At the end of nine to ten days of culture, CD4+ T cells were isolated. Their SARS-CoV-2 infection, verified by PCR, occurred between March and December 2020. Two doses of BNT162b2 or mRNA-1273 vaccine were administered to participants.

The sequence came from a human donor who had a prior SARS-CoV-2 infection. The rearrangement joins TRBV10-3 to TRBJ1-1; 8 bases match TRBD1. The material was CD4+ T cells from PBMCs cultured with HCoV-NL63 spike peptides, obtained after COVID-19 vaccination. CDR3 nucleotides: TGTGCCATCAGTGAGGCAGGGACAGGAGGTGAAGCTTTCTTT. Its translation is CAISEAGTGGEAFF.